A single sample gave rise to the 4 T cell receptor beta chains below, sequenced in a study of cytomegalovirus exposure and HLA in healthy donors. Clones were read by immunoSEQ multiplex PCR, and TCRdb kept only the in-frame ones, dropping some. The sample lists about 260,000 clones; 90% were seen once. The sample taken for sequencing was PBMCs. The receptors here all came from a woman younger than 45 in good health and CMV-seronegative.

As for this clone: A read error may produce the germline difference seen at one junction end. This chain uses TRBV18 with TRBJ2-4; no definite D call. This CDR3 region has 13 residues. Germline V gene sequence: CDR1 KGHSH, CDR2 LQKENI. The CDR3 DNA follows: TGTGCCAGCTCACTCACTTCCGAATCGGGCCCAGACTTC. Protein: CASSLTSESGPDF.

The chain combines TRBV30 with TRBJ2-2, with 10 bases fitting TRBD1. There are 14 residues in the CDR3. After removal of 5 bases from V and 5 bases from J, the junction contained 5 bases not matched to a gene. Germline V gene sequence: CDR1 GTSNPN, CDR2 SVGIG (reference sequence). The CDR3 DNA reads TGTGCCTGGTATGGGGACAGGGGAACCGGGGAGCTGTTTTTT. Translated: CAWYGDRGTGELFF.

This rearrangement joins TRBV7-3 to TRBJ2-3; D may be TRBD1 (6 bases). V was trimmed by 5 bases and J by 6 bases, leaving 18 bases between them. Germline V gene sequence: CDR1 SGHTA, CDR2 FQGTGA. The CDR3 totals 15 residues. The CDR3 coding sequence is TGTGCCAGCAGCCAGGGGTTGTTGGGTGCGGATACGCAGTATTTT. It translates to CASSQGLLGADTQYF.

CDR3 in amino acids: CASSLVKQGFDEQYF. The CDR3 DNA reads TGCGCCAGCAGCTTAGTTAAACAGGGGTTCGACGAGCAGTACTTC. The rearrangement joins TRBV5-1 to TRBJ2-7, with TRBD1 identical over 7 bases. The CDR3 extends over 15 amino acids. With V trimmed by 2 bases and J by 5 bases, 10 bases remained unmatched. Germline assignment: CDR1 SGHRS and CDR2 YFSETQ.